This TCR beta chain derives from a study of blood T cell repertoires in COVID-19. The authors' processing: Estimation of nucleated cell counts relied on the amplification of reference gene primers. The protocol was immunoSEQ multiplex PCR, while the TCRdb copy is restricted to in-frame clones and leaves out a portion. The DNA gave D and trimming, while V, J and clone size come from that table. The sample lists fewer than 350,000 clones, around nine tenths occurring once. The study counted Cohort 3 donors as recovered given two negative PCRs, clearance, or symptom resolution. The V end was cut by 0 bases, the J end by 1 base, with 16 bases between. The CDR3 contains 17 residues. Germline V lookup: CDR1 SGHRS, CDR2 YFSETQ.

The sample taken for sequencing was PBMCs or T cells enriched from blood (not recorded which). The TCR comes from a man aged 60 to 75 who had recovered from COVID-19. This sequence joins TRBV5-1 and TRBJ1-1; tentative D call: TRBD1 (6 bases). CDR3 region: CASSLVGGLDTNTEAFF. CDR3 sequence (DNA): TGCGCCAGCAGCTTGGTGGGGGGGCTGGATACGAACACTGAAGCTTTCTTT.